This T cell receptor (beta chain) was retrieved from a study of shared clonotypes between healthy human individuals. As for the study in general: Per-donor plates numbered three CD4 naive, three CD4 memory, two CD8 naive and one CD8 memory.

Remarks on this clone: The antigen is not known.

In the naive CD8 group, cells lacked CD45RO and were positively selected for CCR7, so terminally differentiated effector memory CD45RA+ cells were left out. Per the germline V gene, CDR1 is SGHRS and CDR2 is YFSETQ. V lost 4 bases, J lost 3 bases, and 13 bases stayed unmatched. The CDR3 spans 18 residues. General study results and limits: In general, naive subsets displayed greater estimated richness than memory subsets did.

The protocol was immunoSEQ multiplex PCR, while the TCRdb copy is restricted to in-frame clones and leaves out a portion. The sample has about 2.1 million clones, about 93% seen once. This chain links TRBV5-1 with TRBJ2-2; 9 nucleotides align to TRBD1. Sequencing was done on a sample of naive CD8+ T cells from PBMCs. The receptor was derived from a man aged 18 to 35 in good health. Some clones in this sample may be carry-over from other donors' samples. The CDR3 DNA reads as TGCGCCAGCAGCCCGGGGGTCGGTGGACAGGGGTACACCGGGGAGCTGTTTTTT. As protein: CASSPGVGGQGYTGELFF.